Shown below are 29 T cell receptor beta chains from a single sample sequenced in a study of blood T cell repertoires in COVID-19. Repertoires were generated with immunoSEQ multiplex PCR, while TCRdb's copy carries only in-frame clones and drops some. The table shows around 120,000 clones, with more than 65% occurring only once. The sequenced sample consisted of peripheral blood. These receptor sequences come from a woman between 65 and 79 years old with acute or convalescent COVID-19.

There are a few counts of this clone. V and J are TRBV7-2 and TRBJ2-7; no definite D call. V was clipped by 2 bases and J by 2 bases, with 10 bases between them. The CDR3 consists of 14 residues. Germline V CDR1 and CDR2: SGHTA, FQGNSA. The CDR3 DNA follows: TGTGCCAGCAGCTTACGGGTTACTACCTACGAGCAGTACTTC. It specifies CASSLRVTTYEQYF.

V and J are TRBV18 and TRBJ2-7, with D perhaps TRBD2 (6 bases). The CDR3 length is 15 residues. Per germline, CDR1 KGHSH and CDR2 LQKENI. Trimming took 6 bases from V and 3 from J, leaving 18 bases between them. The CDR3 nucleotides are TGTGCCAGCTCCTCCCGGGTAGTGGGGGGCTACGAGCAGTACTTC. Translating it yields CASSSRVVGGYEQYF.

The V gene is TRBV5-1, the J gene TRBJ2-1; a weak D match, TRBD1 (6 bases). Germline-derived CDR1 and CDR2 are SGHRS and YFSETQ. The V end was cut by 4 bases, the J end by 8 bases, with 13 bases between. The length of the CDR3 is 13 residues. The CDR3 reads CASSVDRVDEQFF. DNA for the CDR3: TGCGCCAGCAGCGTGGACAGAGTCGATGAGCAGTTCTTC.

This chain links TRBV14 with TRBJ1-3; TRBD1 matches at 7 bases. The CDR3 is made up of 14 amino acids. The ends lost 3 bases at V and 8 bases at J; junction bases unmatched: 7. Germline V gives CDR1 SGHDN, CDR2 FVKESK. CDR3 region: CASSHAAQGDTIYF. CDR3 nucleotide sequence: TGTGCCAGCAGCCATGCGGCCCAGGGGGACACCATATATTTT.

This clone was detected once. The chain employs TRBV27 and TRBJ1-2; the D gene is possibly TRBD1 (5 bases). Germline CDR1 MNHEY, CDR2 SMNVEV (reference sequence). Trimming removed 2 bases at V and 7 bases at J, with 17 bases between. This CDR3 is built from 15 residues. This CDR3 is CASSLRGRALGGYTF. In DNA form, the CDR3 reads TGTGCCAGCAGTTTAAGGGGCAGGGCTTTGGGTGGCTACACCTTC.

The chain carries TRBV5-1 and TRBJ1-4; TRBD1 might be the D (6 bases). CDR1 and CDR2 (germline): SGHRS, YFSETQ. V lost 0 bases and J 5 bases, leaving 11 bases between the germline ends. CDR3 length equals 15 residues. The CDR3 here is CASSLEGTRNEKLFF. CDR3 coding DNA: TGCGCCAGCAGCTTGGAGGGGACAAGGAATGAAAAACTGTTTTTT. Combining the CDR3 with reference TRBV5-1 and TRBJ1-4 gives the whole variable domain KAGVTQTPRYLIKTRGQQVTLSCSPISGHRSVSWYQQTPGQGLQFLFEYFSETQRNKGNFPGRFSGRQFSNSRSEMNVSTLELGDSALYLCASSLEGTRNEKLFFGSGTQLSVL.

The chain links TRBV29-1 to TRBJ2-7; 9 nucleotides match TRBD1. The CDR3 has 14 residues. Germline V gives CDR1 SQVTM, CDR2 ANQGSEA. J was trimmed by 9 bases and V by 7 bases; bases with no gene match: 16. The CDR3 loop reads CSASGGQGISSQYF. DNA of the CDR3: TGCAGCGCCTCCGGGGGACAGGGCATATCTTCGCAGTACTTC.

This clone appeared a few times. The chain couples TRBV7-9 to TRBJ1-2, with D maybe TRBD1 (5 bases). Between the trimmed V and J ends, which lost 1 base and 0 bases, there was a span of 15 bases. The CDR3 runs to 17 residues. Germline values: CDR1 SEHNR, CDR2 FQNEAQ (reference sequence). The CDR3 spells CASSLGGLGRANYGYTF. The CDR3, as DNA: TGTGCCAGCAGCTTAGGCGGTTTGGGCAGGGCTAACTATGGCTACACCTTC.

Comments on this clone: One junction end does not reproduce the germline sequence, and a read error may be involved. The rearrangement joins TRBV5-4 to TRBJ2-2, with 9 bases aligning to TRBD1. This CDR3 spans 12 amino acids. The germline V gene encodes CDR1 SGHNT and CDR2 YYREEE (reference sequence). The CDR3 nucleotides are TGTGCCAGCAGCTTAGACAGGGGGGAACTGTTTTTT. It is translated as CASSLDRGELFF. The full variable domain, its missing parts supplied by reference TRBV5-4 and TRBJ2-2, is ETGVTQSPTHLIKTRGQQVTLRCSSQSGHNTVSWYQQALGQGPQFIFQYYREEENGRGNFPPRFSGLQFPNYSSELNVNALELDDSALYLCASSLDRGELFFGEGSRLTVL.

The chain links TRBV6-6 to TRBJ2-3; TRBD2 matches at 10 bases. The CDR3 runs to 16 residues. The germline V gene has CDR1 MNHNY and CDR2 SVGAGI (reference sequence). The J segment lost 5 bases and the V segment lost 1 base, leaving 6 bases of the junction unmatched. CDR3 sequence: CASSYLSSGSGDTQYF. The DNA for the CDR3 is TGTGCCAGCAGTTACTTGTCTAGCGGGAGTGGAGATACGCAGTATTTT.

This clone came up a few times. This sequence joins TRBV10-3 and TRBJ1-3; no clear D gene. CDR3 length equals 14 residues. V was clipped by 9 bases and J by 4 bases, with 16 bases between them. CDR1 is ENHRY, CDR2 SYGVKD, per germline. This CDR3 reads CAILGENSGNTIYF. CDR3 nucleotide sequence: TGTGCCATTCTGGGCGAAAATTCCGGAAACACCATATATTTT.

V usage is TRBV12-3 or TRBV12-4 and J usage is TRBJ1-5; D might be TRBD1 (5 bases). CDR3 length: 13 amino acids. The V and J ends lost 0 bases and 5 bases respectively, with 5 bases between them. The CDR3 here is CASSLARDQPQHF. For the CDR3, the DNA is TGTGCCAGCAGTTTAGCCAGGGATCAGCCCCAGCATTTT.

There are a few counts of this clone. The chain has TRBV25-1 and TRBJ1-5; a possible D gene is TRBD1 (5 bases). Trimming took 5 bases from V and 6 from J, leaving 14 bases between them. Per germline, CDR1 MGHDK and CDR2 SYGVNS. The CDR3 is made up of 14 amino acids. The CDR3 DNA reads as TGTGCCAGCAGTTTCGCGGGGGACCGTCAGCCCCAGCATTTT. This translates into CASSFAGDRQPQHF.

The CDR3 DNA reads TGTGCCAGCAGCAGGACTAGCGGGACAGATACGCAGTATTTT. This translates into CASSRTSGTDTQYF. The chain is built from TRBV9 and TRBJ2-3; 11 bases fit TRBD2. Trimming removed 4 bases from V and 3 bases from J; junction bases left unmatched: 1. Germline CDR1 reads SGDLS; CDR2 reads YYNGEE. This CDR3 comprises 14 residues.

This clone was recorded once. V and J are TRBV7-8 and TRBJ1-6, with 8 bases that match TRBD1. Germline-derived CDR1 and CDR2 are SGHVS and FQNEAQ. V lost 1 base, J lost 8 bases, and 7 bases stayed unmatched. The CDR3 spans 16 residues. CDR3: CASSLGTGGLDSPLHF. The CDR3 DNA sequence: TGTGCCAGCAGCTTAGGAACAGGGGGGTTGGATTCACCCCTCCACTTT.

The rearrangement uses TRBV18 and TRBJ2-1; 16 nucleotides match TRBD2. CDR3 size: 19 residues. CDR1 is KGHSH and CDR2 is LQKENI in the germline V gene. Trimming at V came to 3 bases and at J to 0 bases, leaving 5 bases not matched to a gene. In DNA form, the CDR3 reads TGTGCCAGCTCACCTTCGGGACTAGCGGGAGGGCTCTCCTACAATGAGCAGTTCTTC. It specifies CASSPSGLAGGLSYNEQFF.

There are a few counts of this clone. The chain recombines TRBV4-3 with TRBJ2-1; 8 bases agree with TRBD2. J lost 6 bases, V lost 4 bases, and 8 bases had no gene match. Germline CDR1 reads LGHNA; CDR2 reads YSLEER. The CDR3 loop spans 15 amino acids. The CDR3 sequence: CASSLMGGGSNEQFF. CDR3 bases: TGCGCCAGCAGCCTTATGGGCGGGGGGAGCAATGAGCAGTTCTTC.

This rearrangement joins TRBV7-2 to TRBJ1-1; 7 nucleotides line up with TRBD1. Trimming cost V 2 bases and J 0 bases; bases outside gene matches: 6. The CDR3 spans 16 residues. In germline, CDR1 is SGHTA, CDR2 FQGNSA. Here the CDR3 DNA reads TGTGCCAGCAGCTTAAGGTCGGGACAGATGAACACTGAAGCTTTCTTT. It is translated as CASSLRSGQMNTEAFF.

The CDR3 loop reads CAGQGEETQYF. In DNA form, the CDR3 reads TGTGCCGGACAGGGGGAAGAGACCCAGTACTTC. The chain couples TRBV7-9 to TRBJ2-5; 10 nucleotides match TRBD1. Germline CDR1 and CDR2: SEHNR and FQNEAQ (reference sequence). CDR3 size: 11 residues. With 11 bases clipped from V and 3 bases from J, the junction kept 0 bases outside the gene matches.

V and J are TRBV7-2 and TRBJ2-3; D gene uncertain. The V end was cut by 0 bases, the J end by 2 bases, with 6 bases between. Germline V gene lookup returns CDR1 SGHTA and CDR2 FQGNSA. The CDR3 contains 14 residues. Here the CDR3 DNA reads TGTGCCAGCAGCTTAGCGCGACACACAGATACGCAGTATTTT. It specifies CASSLARHTDTQYF.

The chain employs TRBV6-4 and TRBJ2-1; D may be TRBD2 (5 bases). Germline CDR1 reads MRHNA; CDR2 reads SNTAGT. The V gene lost 3 bases and the J gene lost 5 bases, with 11 bases spanning the gap. The CDR3 is 14 residues long. The CDR3 is CASSEYGGHNEQFF. The CDR3 nucleotides read TGTGCCAGCAGTGAGTACGGAGGTCACAATGAGCAGTTCTTC.

This clone was seen repeatedly, ten times or more. The genes are TRBV5-4 and TRBJ2-1, with D unclear. The CDR3 covers 14 residues. Trimming removed 0 bases at V and 12 bases at J, with 16 bases between. Per germline, CDR1 SGHNT and CDR2 YYREEE (reference sequence). The CDR3 is CASSLAVTVPRQFF. CDR3 DNA: TGTGCCAGCAGCTTGGCCGTGACTGTCCCCCGGCAGTTCTTC. The full variable domain, its missing parts supplied by reference TRBV5-4 and TRBJ2-1, is ETGVTQSPTHLIKTRGQQVTLRCSSQSGHNTVSWYQQALGQGPQFIFQYYREEENGRGNFPPRFSGLQFPNYSSELNVNALELDDSALYLCASSLAVTVPRQFFGPGTRLTVL.

The chain links TRBV13 to TRBJ2-1; 8 positions agree with TRBD2. Germline CDR1 PRHDT, CDR2 FYEKMQ (reference sequence). After removal of 0 bases from V and 6 bases from J, the junction contained 7 bases not matched to a gene. The CDR3 is made up of 16 amino acids. The CDR3: CASSLGQAGAINEQFF. For the CDR3, the DNA is TGTGCCAGCAGCTTAGGCCAAGCGGGAGCGATCAATGAGCAGTTCTTC.

This chain links TRBV7-3 with TRBJ2-1; D might be TRBD2 (6 bases). Germline-derived CDR1 and CDR2 are SGHTA and FQGTGA. This CDR3 has 16 residues. Trimming stripped 2 bases from V and 9 bases from J, with 20 bases between. The CDR3 bases are TGTGCCAGCAGCTTATGGGCTAGCGTCGTTTTCTCTGAGCAGTTCTTC. Protein: CASSLWASVVFSEQFF. Variable domain in full (rest from reference TRBV7-3 and TRBJ2-1): GAGVSQTPSNKVTEKGKYVELRCDPISGHTALYWYRQSLGQGPEFLIYFQGTGAADDSGLPNDRFFAVRPEGSVSTLKIQRTERGDSAVYLCASSLWASVVFSEQFFGPGTRLTVL.

The J gene is TRBJ2-1, the V gene TRBV6-6; TRBD2 is a possible D gene (6 bases). This CDR3 has 16 residues. Trimming removed 5 bases from V and 1 base from J, with 15 bases in between. Germline V gene lookup returns CDR1 MNHNY and CDR2 SVGAGI (reference sequence). The CDR3 loop reads CASSPAGLASYNEQFF. DNA of the CDR3: TGTGCCAGCAGTCCCGCGGGACTTGCTTCCTACAATGAGCAGTTCTTC.

The rearrangement uses TRBV5-4 and TRBJ2-3, with a tentative D call TRBD1 (6 bases). V dropped 2 bases and J dropped 3 bases, with 19 bases sitting between them. The germline CDR1 and CDR2 sequences are SGHNT and YYREEE (reference sequence). The CDR3 contains 17 residues. The CDR3 bases are TGTGCCAGCAGCTTACCGGACAGTCCTCTCCAAACAGATACGCAGTATTTT. It encodes CASSLPDSPLQTDTQYF.

The chain is built from TRBV12-3 or TRBV12-4 and TRBJ2-3, with D possibly being TRBD2 (5 bases). The germline V and J ends were trimmed by 5 bases and 4 bases, with 10 bases remaining between them. There are 13 residues in the CDR3. This CDR3 reads CASSPSLADTQYF. The DNA of the CDR3 is TGTGCCAGCAGTCCTAGCCTCGCAGATACGCAGTATTTT.

CDR3 loop: CASSTTGRDGYTF. In DNA form, the CDR3 reads TGTGCCAGCAGTACGACAGGGAGAGATGGCTACACCTTC. This chain links TRBV28 with TRBJ1-2; 7 bases match TRBD1. Germline V gene lookup returns CDR1 MDHEN and CDR2 SYDVKM. The V segment lost 5 bases and the J segment 6 bases; nucleotides outside the gene matches: 6. The CDR3 contains 13 residues.

A single count supports this clone. CDR3 in amino acids: CASSLVLTEAFF. The CDR3 DNA sequence: TGTGCCAGCAGCTTAGTTCTTACTGAAGCTTTCTTT. The V gene is TRBV7-2, the J gene TRBJ1-1, with D hard to call. There are 12 residues in the CDR3. Per the germline V gene, CDR1 is SGHTA and CDR2 is FQGNSA. V was shortened by 1 base and J by 5 bases, with 5 bases between the two germline ends.